The 23 T cell receptor beta chains below were found in one sample sequenced in a study of identifying expanded T cells in peripheral blood. The data were produced by immunoSEQ multiplex PCR, yet TCRdb's version contains in-frame clones alone and is incomplete. The sample records 100,000 to 150,000 clones, 75% to 90% being singletons. Sequencing was done on a sample of blood. The receptor set was obtained from a person between 18 and 69 years old in good health.

This chain links TRBV6-5 with TRBJ1-5, with TRBD1 matching over 8 bases. Germline CDR1 is MNHEY and CDR2 is SVGAGI. Trimming took 6 bases from V and 5 from J; bases not matched to a gene: 3. The length of the CDR3 is 13 residues. The CDR3 DNA sequence: TGTGCCAGCAGCCCGGACAGGGATCAGCCCCAGCATTTT. It specifies CASSPDRDQPQHF.

In its sample, this clone was seen a few times. This chain joins TRBV5-4 and TRBJ1-1; TRBD1 matches at 8 bases. The trim removed 2 bases at V and 5 bases at J, leaving 2 bases unmatched. Germline CDR1 and CDR2: SGHNT and YYREEE (reference sequence). The length of the CDR3 is 13 residues. The CDR3 nucleotides read TGTGCCAGCAGCTTCACAGGGGGAACTGAAGCTTTCTTT. It is translated as CASSFTGGTEAFF.

The V gene is TRBV6-1, the J gene TRBJ2-1; 11 bases agree with TRBD1. The CDR3 covers 15 residues. V gave up 7 bases and J gave up 3 bases; unmatched junction bases: 5. Germline CDR1 is MNHNS and CDR2 is SASEGT. The CDR3 region is CASNQDRGLYNEQFF. In DNA, the CDR3 is TGTGCCAGCAACCAGGACAGGGGGCTCTACAATGAGCAGTTCTTC.

This clone came up once. The chain combines TRBV27 with TRBJ2-4, with D hard to call. Germline values: CDR1 MNHEY, CDR2 SMNVEV (reference sequence). Trimming left V 6 bases short and J 1 base short, with 25 bases between. The CDR3 contains 19 residues. The CDR3 here is CASSPITNTRYGAKNIQYF. The DNA of the CDR3 is TGTGCCAGCAGCCCAATTACCAATACACGATATGGGGCCAAAAACATTCAGTACTTC.

This chain links TRBV2 with TRBJ2-7; the match to TRBD1 covers 8 bases. Per germline, CDR1 SNHLY and CDR2 FYNNEI. V shed 7 bases and J 5 bases; nucleotides not matched to a gene: 7. This CDR3 is 13 amino acids long. The CDR3 loop is CASISDRGHEQYF. For the CDR3, the DNA is TGTGCCAGCATTTCCGACAGGGGCCACGAGCAGTACTTC.

The chain couples TRBV16 to TRBJ1-3; 9 bases map to TRBD1. V was clipped by 6 bases and J by 4 bases; unmatched bases: 7. CDR3 size: 15 residues. Germline CDR1 is KGHSY and CDR2 is FQNENV. CDR3 DNA: TGTGCCAGCAGTGCGGACAGGGGAAAAGGAAACACCATATATTTT. This gives the protein CASSADRGKGNTIYF.

This chain links TRBV7-2 with TRBJ2-7; 8 bases align to TRBD1. The CDR3 is 15 amino acids. Trimming removed 5 bases from V and 3 bases from J; junction bases left unmatched: 9. In germline, CDR1 is SGHTA, CDR2 FQGNSA. The CDR3 loop is CASSLHPGTGYEQYF. The CDR3 DNA reads TGTGCCAGCAGCCTCCACCCCGGGACAGGCTACGAGCAGTACTTC.

This chain links TRBV14 with TRBJ1-1, with a weak D call TRBD1 (6 bases). V shed 4 bases and J shed 8 bases, with 17 bases lying between them. The V gene's germline CDR1 is SGHDN and CDR2 FVKESK. The CDR3 runs to 14 residues. In DNA form, the CDR3 reads TGTGCCAGCAGCCCTCCGCCCGGGACAAAGGAAGCTTTCTTT. It is translated as CASSPPPGTKEAFF.

J is TRBJ1-1 and V is TRBV7-2; D possibly corresponds to TRBD1 (6 bases). Germline V gives CDR1 SGHTA, CDR2 FQGNSA. The CDR3 loop spans 15 amino acids. V shed 3 bases and J shed 5 bases, with 16 bases lying between them. The CDR3 reads CASSLRDMAQTEAFF. CDR3 nucleotides: TGTGCCAGCAGCTTGCGGGACATGGCGCAGACTGAAGCTTTCTTT. The variable domain in full, with the rest retrieved from reference TRBV7-2 and TRBJ1-1, is GAGVSQSPSNKVTEKGKDVELRCDPISGHTALYWYRQSLGQGLEFLIYFQGNSAPDKSGLPSDRFSAERTGGSVSTLTIQRTQQEDSAVYLCASSLRDMAQTEAFFGQGTRLTVV.

The rearrangement links TRBV28 to TRBJ1-2; the match to TRBD1 covers 10 bases. In germline, CDR1 is MDHEN, CDR2 SYDVKM. The V segment lost 7 bases and the J segment 4 bases; nucleotides outside the gene matches: 6. The CDR3 runs 14 residues. CDR3 in amino acids: CASTGTGVGYGYTF. The CDR3 DNA reads as TGTGCCAGCACTGGGACAGGGGTAGGCTATGGCTACACCTTC.

CDR3 in DNA: TGTGCCAGCAGCGTAGCCAGGGTTAGTGAGACCCAGTACTTC. This sequence encodes CASSVARVSETQYF. The rearrangement links TRBV9 to TRBJ2-5; D might be TRBD1 (5 bases). The CDR3 is made up of 14 amino acids. Trimming pared 0 bases from V and 5 bases from J, leaving 11 bases between. Looked up from germline, CDR1 is SGDLS and CDR2 is YYNGEE.

This clone has only one observation. The gene calls are TRBV30 and TRBJ1-6, with D unclear. CDR3 length: 17 amino acids. The germline CDR1 and CDR2 sequences are GTSNPN and SVGIG (reference sequence). V was cut by 0 bases and J by 4 bases, with 16 bases left in between. This CDR3 is CAWSVSGNFAYNSPLHF. The CDR3 bases are TGTGCCTGGAGTGTATCCGGCAACTTCGCTTATAATTCACCCCTCCACTTT. The whole variable domain, remainder taken from reference TRBV30 and TRBJ1-6, is SQTIHQWPATLVQPVGSPLSLECTVEGTSNPNLYWYRQAAGRGLQLLFYSVGIGQISSEVPQNLSASRPQDRQFILSSKKLLLSDSGFYLCAWSVSGNFAYNSPLHFGNGTRLTVT.

The V and J genes are TRBV11-3 and TRBJ2-3, with a tentative D call TRBD2 (5 bases). Germline CDR1 is SGHNT and CDR2 is YENEEA. Trimming took 2 bases from V and 6 from J, leaving 12 bases between them. This CDR3 region has 14 residues. The CDR3 DNA follows: TGTGCCAGCAGCTTAAGTCGGGGTTCGGATACGCAGTATTTT. Residues: CASSLSRGSDTQYF.

This chain joins TRBV4-1 and TRBJ2-7; maybe TRBD2 (6 bases). The CDR3 sequence is 15 residues long. Germline loops: CDR1 MGHRA, CDR2 YSYEKL. With 7 bases removed from V and 2 bases from J, the gap between germline ends came to 18 bases. The CDR3 DNA reads as TGCGCCAGCAACCCTATGGGGAGGCCCCCCTACGAGCAGTACTTC. Protein sequence: CASNPMGRPPYEQYF.

V is TRBV11-3 and J is TRBJ2-2; TRBD2 agrees at 9 bases. Germline values: CDR1 SGHNT, CDR2 YENEEA. The CDR3 totals 18 residues. With V trimmed by 1 base and J by 5 bases, 11 bases remained unmatched. This CDR3 is CASSLGAHAGGPTGELFF. The DNA of the CDR3 is TGTGCCAGCAGCTTAGGGGCCCATGCGGGGGGGCCAACCGGGGAGCTGTTTTTT.

This chain uses TRBV29-1 with TRBJ2-2; D perhaps matches TRBD1 (5 bases). The V end was cut by 4 bases, the J end by 4 bases, with 16 bases between. Germline V gene data show CDR1 as SQVTM and CDR2 as ANQGSEA. The CDR3 is 15 amino acids. The chain's CDR3 is CSVAQGSKGTGELFF. CDR3 coding DNA: TGCAGCGTTGCCCAGGGCAGTAAAGGCACCGGGGAGCTGTTTTTT.

The chain employs TRBV11-3 and TRBJ1-1; D gene ambiguous. Germline CDR1 reads SGHNT; CDR2 reads YENEEA. The V and J ends lost 0 bases and 1 base respectively, with 6 bases between them. The length of the CDR3 is 14 residues. The CDR3 spells CASSLDYGNTEAFF. The DNA of the CDR3 is TGTGCCAGCAGCTTAGATTATGGGAACACTGAAGCTTTCTTT.

J is TRBJ1-2 and V is TRBV30, with D perhaps TRBD1 (5 bases). The CDR3 consists of 11 residues. V lost 1 base and J 8 bases, leaving 8 bases between the germline ends. The V gene's germline CDR1 is GTSNPN and CDR2 SVGIG (reference sequence). This CDR3 is CAWSGGWGYTF. In DNA, the CDR3 is TGTGCCTGGAGTGGGGGCTGGGGCTACACCTTC.

The genes are TRBV11-3 and TRBJ2-1; 11 bases line up with TRBD2. The trim removed 3 bases at V and 5 bases at J, leaving 6 bases unmatched. The germline gives CDR1 SGHNT, CDR2 YENEEA. This CDR3 has 16 residues. CDR3 sequence: CASSFGWGLADNEQFF. CDR3 nucleotide sequence: TGTGCCAGCAGCTTCGGATGGGGACTAGCGGACAATGAGCAGTTCTTC.

This chain connects TRBV9 to TRBJ1-6, with D unresolved. The CDR3 covers 12 residues. Germline V gene lookup returns CDR1 SGDLS and CDR2 YYNGEE. V lost 0 bases to trimming and J lost 10 bases, with 5 bases between them. The CDR3 DNA is TGTGCCAGCAGCGTAGACGGATCACCCCTCCACTTT. Its protein is CASSVDGSPLHF.

The chain has TRBV7-9 and TRBJ1-2, with TRBD1 identical over 7 bases. Germline values: CDR1 SEHNR, CDR2 FQNEAQ (reference sequence). After removal of 5 bases from V and 8 bases from J, the junction contained 8 bases not matched to a gene. The CDR3 is 13 residues long. The CDR3 region is CASSKDRDGGYTF. The CDR3 coding sequence is TGTGCCAGCAGCAAAGACAGGGATGGCGGCTACACCTTC.

V is TRBV5-8 and J is TRBJ2-2; no reliable D call. Trimming stripped 2 bases from V and 4 bases from J, with 9 bases between. The CDR3 is 14 amino acids. Germline V gene sequence: CDR1 SGHTS, CDR2 YDEGEE. The DNA of the CDR3 is TGTGCCAGCAGCTTAAGGCTGGCCACCGGGGAGCTGTTTTTT. This encodes CASSLRLATGELFF.

The chain has TRBV27 and TRBJ2-7, with D possibly being TRBD2 (5 bases). Germline lookup yields CDR1 MNHEY and CDR2 SMNVEV (reference sequence). V shed 5 bases and J shed 1 base, with 15 bases lying between them. The CDR3 length is 15 residues. This CDR3 is CASSPRVAGSYEQYF. DNA for the CDR3: TGTGCCAGCAGTCCGCGGGTAGCCGGGTCCTACGAGCAGTACTTC.